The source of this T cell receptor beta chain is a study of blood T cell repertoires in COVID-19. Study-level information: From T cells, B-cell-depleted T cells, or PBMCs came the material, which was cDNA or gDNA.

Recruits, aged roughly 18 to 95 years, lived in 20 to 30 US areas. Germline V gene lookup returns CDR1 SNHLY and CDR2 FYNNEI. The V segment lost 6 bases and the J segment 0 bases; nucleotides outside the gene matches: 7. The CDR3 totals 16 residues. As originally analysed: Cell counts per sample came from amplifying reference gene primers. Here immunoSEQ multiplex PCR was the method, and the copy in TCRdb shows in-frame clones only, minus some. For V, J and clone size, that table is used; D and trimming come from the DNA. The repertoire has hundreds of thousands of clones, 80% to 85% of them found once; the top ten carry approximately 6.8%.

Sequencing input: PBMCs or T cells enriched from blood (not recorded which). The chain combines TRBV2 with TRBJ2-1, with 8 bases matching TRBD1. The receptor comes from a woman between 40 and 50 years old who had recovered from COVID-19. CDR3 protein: CASRDRAQSSYNEQFF. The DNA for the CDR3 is TGTGCCAGCAGGGACAGGGCTCAGAGCTCCTACAATGAGCAGTTCTTC.